This passage covers 3 T cell receptor beta chains from one sample sequenced in a study of blood T cell repertoires in COVID-19. Some clones are missing from TCRdb's copy, which holds only in-frame ones; the method was immunoSEQ multiplex PCR. The data hold 84,000 or so clones, with about 74% observed a single time. Sequenced input: peripheral blood. The source is a human donor in a cohort sampled during active COVID-19.

This clone showed up many times. V and J are TRBV30 and TRBJ1-1; no clear D. Trimming cost V 3 bases and J 4 bases, with 18 bases left between them. Germline V gene data show CDR1 as GTSNPN and CDR2 as SVGIG (reference sequence). The CDR3 contains 15 residues. For the CDR3, the DNA is TGTGCCTGGAGCGTGTATTCGTCCGGAGGCACTGAAGCTTTCTTT. It codes for CAWSVYSSGGTEAFF.

This clone qualifies as medium-sized. The rearrangement joins TRBV2 to TRBJ2-1; 8 bases align to TRBD1. The germline CDR1 and CDR2 sequences are SNHLY and FYNNEI. J lost 8 bases, V lost 7 bases, and 10 bases had no gene match. This CDR3 is 14 amino acids long. The CDR3, as DNA: TGTGCCAGCAAAGAAGGACAGGGATGGGATGAGCAGTTCTTC. Translated, it gives CASKEGQGWDEQFF. Full variable domain (rest looked up from reference TRBV2 and TRBJ2-1): EPEVTQTPSHQVTQMGQEVILRCVPISNHLYFYWYRQILGQKVEFLVSFYNNEISEKSEIFDDQFSVERPDGSNFTLKIRSTKLEDSAMYFCASKEGQGWDEQFFGPGTRLTVL.

The CDR3 bases are TGCAGCGTCCCCCCCCCGACAGGGTCCAACTACGAGCAGTACTTC. Protein product: CSVPPPTGSNYEQYF. V is TRBV29-1 and J is TRBJ2-7; 7 bases are a match to TRBD1. This CDR3 is built from 15 residues. The ends lost 6 bases at V and 3 bases at J; junction bases unmatched: 14. CDR1 is SQVTM and CDR2 is ANQGSEA in the germline V gene.